This TCR beta chain came from a study of patients and donors after allogeneic stem cell transplantation. The CDR3 loop spans 14 amino acids. Germline V gene lookup returns CDR1 LNHDA and CDR2 SQIVND (reference sequence). The junction had 12 bases not matched to a gene; V was cut back by 10 bases and J by 3 bases. Via MiXCR, TCRdb re-called the RT-PCR reads, giving one row per CDR3 protein. Here the sample spans roughly 7,000 distinct CDR3 sequences, about 12% being singletons. The chain couples TRBV19 to TRBJ2-7; TRBD1 agrees at 7 bases. This clonotype was sampled from a human donor who was either an allogeneic HSCT recipient or a stem cell or donor lymphocyte infusion donor (not recorded which). It is not recorded whose cells these are; they may come from a transplant donor. Input material: blood, either unsorted or a sorted T cell fraction (not recorded which). DNA of the CDR3: TGTGCCACTACGGACAGGACGAATTACTACGAGCAGTACTTC. Protein product: CATTDRTNYYEQYF.